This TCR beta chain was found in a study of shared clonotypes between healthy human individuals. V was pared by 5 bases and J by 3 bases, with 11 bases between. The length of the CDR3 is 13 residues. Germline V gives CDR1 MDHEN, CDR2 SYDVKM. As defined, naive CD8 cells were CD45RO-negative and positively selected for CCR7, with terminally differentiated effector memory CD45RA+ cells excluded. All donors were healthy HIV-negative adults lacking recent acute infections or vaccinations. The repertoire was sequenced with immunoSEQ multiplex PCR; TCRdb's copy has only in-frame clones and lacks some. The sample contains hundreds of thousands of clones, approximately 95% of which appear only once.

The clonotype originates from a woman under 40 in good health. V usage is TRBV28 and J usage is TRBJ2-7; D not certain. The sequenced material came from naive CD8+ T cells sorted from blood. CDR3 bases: TGTGCCAGCAGTCACCCCTCTGGCTACGAGCAGTACTTC. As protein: CASSHPSGYEQYF.